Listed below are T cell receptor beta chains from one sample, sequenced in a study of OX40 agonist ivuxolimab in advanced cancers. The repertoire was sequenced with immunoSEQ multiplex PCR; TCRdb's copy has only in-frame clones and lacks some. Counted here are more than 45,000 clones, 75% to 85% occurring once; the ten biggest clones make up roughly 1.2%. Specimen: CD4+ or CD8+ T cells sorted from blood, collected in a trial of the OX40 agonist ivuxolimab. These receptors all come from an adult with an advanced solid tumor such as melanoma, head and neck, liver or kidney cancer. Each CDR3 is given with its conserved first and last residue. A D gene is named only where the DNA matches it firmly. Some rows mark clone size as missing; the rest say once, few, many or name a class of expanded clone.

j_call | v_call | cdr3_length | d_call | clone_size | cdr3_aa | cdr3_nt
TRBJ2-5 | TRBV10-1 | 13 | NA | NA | CASSESGGETQYF | TGCGCCAGCAGTGAGTCGGGTGGGGAGACCCAGTACTTC
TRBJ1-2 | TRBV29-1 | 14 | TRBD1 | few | CSVAGTGGSYGYTF | TGCAGCGTGGCCGGGACAGGGGGCAGCTATGGCTACACCTTC
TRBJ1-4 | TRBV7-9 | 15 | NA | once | CASSFERATNEKLFF | TGTGCCAGCAGCTTTGAGCGTGCAACTAATGAAAAACTGTTTTTT
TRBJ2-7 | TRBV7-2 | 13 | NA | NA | CASSLSTINEQYF | TGTGCCAGCAGCTTATCTACGATTAACGAGCAGTACTTC
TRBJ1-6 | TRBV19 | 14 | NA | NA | CASSMLTGNSPLHF | TGTGCCAGTAGTATGCTGACAGGCAATTCACCCCTCCACTTT
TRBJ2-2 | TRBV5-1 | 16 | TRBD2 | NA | CASSTGLARNTGELFF | TGCGCCAGCAGCACGGGACTAGCGAGGAACACCGGGGAGCTGTTTTTT
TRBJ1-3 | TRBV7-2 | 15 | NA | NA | CASSLGGPPGNTIYF | TGTGCCAGCAGCTTAGGAGGCCCCCCTGGAAACACCATATATTTT
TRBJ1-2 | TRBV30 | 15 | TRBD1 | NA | CAWSVGTGGFHGYTF | TGTGCCTGGAGTGTGGGGACAGGGGGCTTCCATGGCTACACCTTC
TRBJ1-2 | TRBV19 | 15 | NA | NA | CASSIAGRVNYGYTF | TGTGCCAGTAGTATAGCGGGCAGGGTGAACTATGGCTACACCTTC
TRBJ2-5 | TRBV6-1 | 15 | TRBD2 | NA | CASSFRLAGEETQYF | TGTGCCAGCAGTTTCCGACTAGCGGGGGAAGAGACCCAGTACTTC
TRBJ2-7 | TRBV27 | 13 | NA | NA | CASKLRGSYEQYF | TGTGCCAGCAAATTGCGGGGCTCCTACGAGCAGTACTTC
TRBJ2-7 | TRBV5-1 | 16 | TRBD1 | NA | CASSLEVGQGYDEQYF | TGCGCCAGCAGCTTGGAGGTGGGACAGGGGTACGACGAGCAGTACTTC
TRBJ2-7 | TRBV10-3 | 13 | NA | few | CAITPGLTSEQYF | TGTGCCATCACCCCGGGACTGACCTCCGAGCAGTACTTC
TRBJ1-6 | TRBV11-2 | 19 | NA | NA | CASSQTGSYWDSYNSPLHF | TGTGCCAGCAGCCAAACGGGCAGCTATTGGGACTCCTATAATTCACCCCTCCACTTT
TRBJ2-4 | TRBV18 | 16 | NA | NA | CASSPGAGLAKNIQYF | TGTGCCAGCTCACCGGGGGCAGGGCTAGCCAAAAACATTCAGTACTTC
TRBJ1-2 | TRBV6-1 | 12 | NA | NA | CASYPSLGGYTF | TGTGCCAGCTACCCCTCGCTCGGTGGCTACACCTTC
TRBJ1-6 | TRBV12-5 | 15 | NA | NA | CASGEGSLPNSPLHF | TGTGCTAGTGGCGAAGGGAGTCTCCCAAATTCACCCCTCCACTTT
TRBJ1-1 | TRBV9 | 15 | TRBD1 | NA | CASSAQGQPNTEAFF | TGTGCCAGCAGCGCCCAGGGACAGCCGAACACTGAAGCTTTCTTT